The rows below give T cell receptor beta chains drawn from one sample of a study of naive and memory T cell subsets. MiXCR, run by TCRdb on the UMI-ligation and nested PCR reads, gives a single entry per CDR3 protein. The sample has approximately 20,000 distinct CDR3 sequences; roughly 9.1% are singletons. The material sequenced was central memory CD8+ T cells from blood. The source is a human donor in good health. The CDR3 runs from the conserved cysteine through the conserved F or W. Fields, in order: CDR3 length, V gene, D gene, J gene, clone size, CDR3 DNA, CDR3 protein. The D gene is left open where the match is weak. Expanded clones get a size class; other rows say once, few or many, or leave the size out.

len: 13; v_gene: TRBV28; d_gene: -; j_gene: TRBJ2-3; abundance: few; CDR3nt: TGTGCCAGCAGCACGCCGTTTACAGATACGCAGTATTTT; CDR3aa: CASSTPFTDTQYF
len: 15; v_gene: TRBV5-4; d_gene: -; j_gene: TRBJ1-1; abundance: -; CDR3nt: TGTGCCAGCAGCTCGGGTTGGGGAAGCTCGGTTGAAGCTTTCTTT; CDR3aa: CASSSGWGSSVEAFF
len: 18; v_gene: TRBV13; d_gene: TRBD2; j_gene: TRBJ2-3; abundance: few; CDR3nt: TGTGCCAGCAGCCACGGGGTTCTTCTAGCGGCTAGCACAGATACGCAGTATTTT; CDR3aa: CASSHGVLLAASTDTQYF
len: 13; v_gene: TRBV28; d_gene: -; j_gene: TRBJ2-7; abundance: -; CDR3nt: TGTGCCAGCAGTTTCCAGGGTACCTACGAGCAGTACTTC; CDR3aa: CASSFQGTYEQYF
len: 16; v_gene: TRBV28; d_gene: TRBD2; j_gene: TRBJ2-1; abundance: many; CDR3nt: TGTGCCAGCAGACGGACTAGCGGGCCCCCCTACAATGAGCAGTTCTTC; CDR3aa: CASRRTSGPPYNEQFF
len: 14; v_gene: TRBV10-2; d_gene: TRBD2; j_gene: TRBJ2-1; abundance: -; CDR3nt: TGCGCCAGCAGTGCAAGCGGGAGTTTCGATGAGCAGTTCTTC; CDR3aa: CASSASGSFDEQFF
len: 11; v_gene: TRBV5-1; d_gene: TRBD2; j_gene: TRBJ2-5; abundance: -; CDR3nt: TGCGCCAGCAGCGCGGGGGGGACCCAGTACTTC; CDR3aa: CASSAGGTQYF
len: 17; v_gene: TRBV6-4; d_gene: TRBD2; j_gene: TRBJ2-3; abundance: many; CDR3nt: TGTGCCAGCAGTGACTCGGCAGCGGGAGGGGGCACAGATACGCAGTATTTT; CDR3aa: CASSDSAAGGGTDTQYF
len: 13; v_gene: TRBV20-1; d_gene: TRBD2; j_gene: TRBJ2-1; abundance: many; CDR3nt: TGCAGTGCCGATACTAGCGGGAGTTTTGAGCAGTTCTTC; CDR3aa: CSADTSGSFEQFF
len: 15; v_gene: TRBV6-4; d_gene: TRBD2; j_gene: TRBJ2-2; abundance: many; CDR3nt: TGTGCCAGCAGTGCGGCTAGCGGGAGTTCCGGGGAGCTGTTTTTT; CDR3aa: CASSAASGSSGELFF